Presented here are 10 T cell receptor beta chains from one specimen sequenced in a study of shared clonotypes between healthy human individuals. Some clones are missing from TCRdb's copy, which holds only in-frame ones; the method was immunoSEQ multiplex PCR. The profile covers more than 550,000 clones, with less than 95% appearing a single time and 30% to 40% taken by the ten largest. Sequences were obtained from memory CD8+ T cells from PBMCs. Subset reported: CD45RO+ cells pooled with CCR7-negative TemRA cells. These receptors originate from a man younger than 35 in good health. Some clones in this sample may be carry-over from other donors' samples.

This clone was detected a few times. The chain links TRBV6-1 to TRBJ1-5; D is unclear. Per the germline V gene, CDR1 is MNHNS and CDR2 is SASEGT. V dropped 6 bases and J dropped 4 bases, with 4 bases sitting between them. This CDR3 has 11 amino acids. The CDR3 is CASRDNQPQHF. In DNA, the CDR3 is TGTGCCAGCAGAGATAATCAGCCCCAGCATTTT.

CDR3 nucleotides: TGTGCCAGCAGAAAACAGGGGAATGAAAAACTGTTTTTT. This encodes CASRKQGNEKLFF. J is TRBJ1-4 and V is TRBV28; 7 nucleotides match TRBD1. This CDR3 is 13 amino acids long. With 6 bases clipped from V and 5 bases from J, the junction kept 3 bases outside the gene matches. Per germline, CDR1 MDHEN and CDR2 SYDVKM.

The V and J genes are TRBV19 and TRBJ2-2; D uncertain. Germline CDR1 is LNHDA and CDR2 is SQIVND (reference sequence). V was trimmed by 5 bases and J by 5 bases, leaving 6 bases between them. There are 12 residues in the CDR3. CDR3: CASSPGTGELFF. DNA for the CDR3: TGTGCCAGTAGTCCCGGGACCGGGGAGCTGTTTTTT.

This clone was observed a single time. This chain joins TRBV5-1 and TRBJ2-7, with TRBD1 matching over 7 bases. The J segment lost 4 bases and the V segment lost 4 bases, leaving 14 bases of the junction unmatched. The germline V gene encodes CDR1 SGHRS and CDR2 YFSETQ. The CDR3 runs to 16 residues. CDR3 nucleotides: TGCGCCAGCAGCGCCGGACAGGACCAGATACTTTACGAGCAGTACTTC. It yields the protein CASSAGQDQILYEQYF. Complete variable domain (other parts from reference TRBV5-1 and TRBJ2-7): KAGVTQTPRYLIKTRGQQVTLSCSPISGHRSVSWYQQTPGQGLQFLFEYFSETQRNKGNFPGRFSGRQFSNSRSEMNVSTLELGDSALYLCASSAGQDQILYEQYFGPGTRLTVT.

V usage is TRBV5-8 and J usage is TRBJ1-3, with TRBD1 identical over 10 bases. This CDR3 region has 15 residues. Germline-derived CDR1 and CDR2 are SGHTS and YDEGEE. The V gene end was trimmed by 2 bases and the J gene end by 4 bases; junction bases not matched to a gene: 3. CDR3 region: CASSFGTGAGNTIYF. CDR3 coding DNA: TGTGCCAGCAGCTTCGGGACAGGGGCAGGAAACACCATATATTTT. Based on the CDR3 plus reference TRBV5-8 and TRBJ1-3, the full variable domain is EAGVTQSPTHLIKTRGQQATLRCSPISGHTSVYWYQQALGLGLQFLLWYDEGEERNRGNFPPRFSGRQFPNYSSELNVNALELEDSALYLCASSFGTGAGNTIYFGEGSWLTVV.

The chain joins TRBV6-5 to TRBJ2-2; a possible D gene is TRBD1 (5 bases). Germline CDR1 is MNHEY and CDR2 is SVGAGI. The CDR3 is made up of 16 amino acids. The V gene lost 4 bases and the J gene lost 0 bases, with 12 bases spanning the gap. The CDR3 DNA reads as TGTGCCAGCAGTTCCATGGACATCGCGAACACCGGGGAGCTGTTTTTT. It yields the protein CASSSMDIANTGELFF.

In its sample, this clone was seen many times. This chain uses TRBV5-4 with TRBJ2-1; D may be TRBD2 (6 bases). The length of the CDR3 is 16 residues. V was pared by 7 bases and J by 0 bases, with 17 bases between. CDR1 is SGHNT, CDR2 YYREEE, per germline (reference sequence). The chain's CDR3 is CASAGQDSYSYNEQFF. CDR3 in DNA: TGTGCCAGCGCGGGGCAGGACTCCTACTCCTACAATGAGCAGTTCTTC.

The chain employs TRBV7-9 and TRBJ2-7, with 12 bases aligning to TRBD2. Trimming took 8 bases from V and 2 from J; bases not matched to a gene: 7. Looked up from germline, CDR1 is SEHNR and CDR2 is FQNEAQ (reference sequence). This CDR3 comprises 15 residues. CDR3 nucleotide sequence: TGTGCCAGCGGGGTGACTAGCGGGAGACCCTACGAGCAGTACTTC. This translates into CASGVTSGRPYEQYF.

The V gene is TRBV7-9, the J gene TRBJ1-1, with D perhaps matching TRBD1 (5 bases). The germline V and J ends were trimmed by 3 bases and 7 bases, with 12 bases remaining between them. CDR1 SEHNR and CDR2 FQNEAQ come from the germline V gene (reference sequence). The CDR3 length is 13 residues. CDR3 sequence reads: CASSLGKGHEAFF. The CDR3 coding sequence is TGTGCCAGCAGCTTGGGGAAAGGACATGAAGCTTTCTTT.

V is TRBV4-3 and J is TRBJ2-5, with 8 bases that match TRBD2. The CDR3 length is 15 residues. J gave up 9 bases and V 1 base, and 10 bases lay outside the gene matches. The V gene's germline CDR1 is LGHNA and CDR2 YSLEER. The CDR3 loop reads CASSQATAPGGAQYF. CDR3 DNA sequence: TGCGCCAGCAGCCAAGCTACGGCTCCGGGGGGGGCCCAGTACTTC.